These T cell receptor beta chains were read from a single sample in a study of T cell responses to AZD1222 COVID-19 vaccine. TCRdb's table, derived via immunoSEQ multiplex PCR, lists solely in-frame clones and lacks some. The sample has roughly 28,000 clones; under 90% are singletons. The sample was peripheral blood, taken on day 0 of AZD1222 vaccination. These receptors all come from an adult in good health. CDR3s include the opening cysteine and the closing phenylalanine or tryptophan. A D gene is named only where the DNA matches it firmly.

CDR3	D	V
CASEFNLGGLDGYTF	NA	TRBV19
CASRPGGGRDTEAFF	NA	TRBV5-4
CATEWGRIDEKLFF	NA	TRBV30
CASSQLGQGSGEQFF	NA	TRBV5-1
CASSSLAGAGYNEQFF	TRBD2	TRBV5-1
CASKDERRTDTQYF	NA	TRBV19
CASSPRDKGEAFF	NA	TRBV18
CASSQLAGANTGELFF	TRBD2	TRBV3-1/TRBV3-2
CASSGQTNYEQYF	NA	TRBV10-1
CASRGIAQHGYTF	NA	TRBV2
CASSLVPREVVHEQYF	TRBD2	TRBV5-1
CASSATRGLETQYF	TRBD1	TRBV5-1
CASYSTGAGNTIYF	TRBD1	TRBV14
CAISEFEQGGEQYF	NA	TRBV10-3
CASGLGMTDTQYF	NA	TRBV2
CASSQDPSWPPFSYEQYF	NA	TRBV3-1/TRBV3-2
CASSKEVFPNTGELFF	NA	TRBV19
CASTSDGGTEAFF	NA	TRBV12-3/TRBV12-4
CASSLASRAEQYF	NA	TRBV7-2
CASSSDAGSLQETQYF	NA	TRBV7-9
CASSFGQDSYEQYF	TRBD1	TRBV11-3
CASSFSVVRVMNTEAFF	NA	TRBV28
CASSYSTGPAKNIQYF	NA	TRBV6-5
CASSEAPLGQKYTEAFF	NA	TRBV2
CASSLTETQYF	NA	TRBV12-3/TRBV12-4
CASSPIGELFF	NA	TRBV18
CASSIAGTSGSMGSYNEQFF	TRBD2	TRBV19
CASSRQPYNSPLHF	NA	TRBV6-2/TRBV6-3
CASSPYFAGGRGVYSNQPQHF	NA	TRBV27
CATANDRDRDQPQHF	TRBD1	TRBV10-3
CASRPGQGHGYTF	TRBD1	TRBV6-5
CASSLEGTGGSNTGELFF	NA	TRBV18
CATRGTLSGNTIYF	NA	TRBV6-6
CASTRDRDKAEAFF	TRBD1	TRBV6-5
CASSSRVGQETQYF	NA	TRBV11-2
CASRKQGAWWVSTEAFF	TRBD1	TRBV7-9
CAWSVLRGPIAKNIQYF	NA	TRBV30
CASSQVGGTGELFF	TRBD2	TRBV3-1/TRBV3-2
CASSQDPDSGANVLTF	NA	TRBV3-1/TRBV3-2
CASSFSLTSANPSSYEQYF	TRBD2	TRBV6-2/TRBV6-3
CASSPKQGALYGYTF	TRBD1	TRBV4-3
CASSFGQPILYEQYF	NA	TRBV5-1
CASRPGIQGEVETQYF	NA	TRBV19
CASSPNRDSSGNTIYF	TRBD1	TRBV9
CASSKSRISNEKLFF	NA	TRBV21-1